Reported below is one T cell receptor beta chain. This record comes from a study of blood T cell repertoires in COVID-19. Study at large: Material from acute and convalescent COVID-19 was sourced from the United States, Italy and Spain.

Per the original data handling: Estimation of nucleated cell counts was performed using reference gene primer amplification. Generated by immunoSEQ multiplex PCR, the TCRdb table keeps only in-frame clones and is missing some. V and J calls and clone size are given by that table; D and trimming were obtained from the DNA. Found here are about 99,000 clones, roughly 84% of them singletons; the top ten hold 2%. This CDR3 spans 14 amino acids. Germline CDR1 SGHRS, CDR2 YFSETQ. Deletions cut 1 base from V and 5 bases from J, with 13 bases between. Sequencing was carried out using peripheral blood. The V and J genes are TRBV5-1 and TRBJ2-7; perhaps TRBD1 as D (6 bases). This TCR derives from an older man with active or convalescent COVID-19. CDR3 protein: CASSLSPGAHEQYF. CDR3 bases: TGCGCCAGCAGCTTGAGCCCAGGGGCCCACGAGCAGTACTTC.